This T cell receptor beta chain comes out of a study of blood T cell repertoires in COVID-19. Looking at the study overall: COVID-19 samples collected from the United States, Italy and Spain covered acute and convalescent phases. Nucleic acid was either cDNA or gDNA, and it came from T cells, B-cell-depleted T cells, or PBMCs.

CDR1 LNHDA and CDR2 SQIVND come from the germline V gene (reference sequence). V lost 5 bases and J lost 2, with 9 bases in between. This CDR3 contains 13 residues. In the original processing: Amplification from reference gene primers served as the basis for estimated nucleated cell counts. Method: immunoSEQ multiplex PCR; TCRdb's copy keeps in-frame clones and lacks some. The V and J calls and the clone size are those of that table, but D and trimming were determined from the DNA. The data hold roughly 180,000 clones, with around 84% observed a single time. Followed over time, Seattle patients had been enrolled while infection was active.

The sequenced sample consisted of peripheral blood. The TCR originated in a woman in her forties or fifties with COVID-19, enrolled during active disease. The rearrangement joins TRBV19 to TRBJ1-2, with a possible D match to TRBD1 (6 bases). The DNA of the CDR3 is TGTGCCAGTAGTGAAACAGGGAACTATGGCTACACCTTC. Its translation: CASSETGNYGYTF.